Reported below is one T cell receptor (beta chain). This record comes from a study of blood T cell repertoires in COVID-19. Study-wide background: Material from acute and convalescent COVID-19 was sourced from the United States, Italy and Spain. Sources were T cells, B-cell-depleted T cells, or PBMCs; the material itself was cDNA or gDNA.

This CDR3 has 15 residues. Germline V lookup: CDR1 SGHTA, CDR2 FQGTGA. V dropped 5 bases and J dropped 0 bases, with 13 bases sitting between them. Original processing methods: Nucleated cell counts were estimated from reference gene primer amplification. Assay used: immunoSEQ multiplex PCR; TCRdb lists only in-frame clones, some missing. That table furnishes V, J and clone size, whereas the DNA furnished D and trimming. The sample shows more than 95,000 clones, around four fifths of them seen only once. The chain has TRBV7-3 and TRBJ1-2; D is unclear. Specimen: peripheral blood. The source is a human donor in a cohort sampled during active COVID-19. The CDR3 region is CASSPALLANYGYTF. The CDR3 nucleotides read TGTGCCAGCAGCCCGGCTCTCCTAGCTAACTATGGCTACACCTTC.